The clone carrying this T cell receptor beta chain was seen just once. Its target is unknown. This sample was taken from a study of shared clonotypes between healthy human individuals. Study outcomes and limitations: Tissues were not sampled, only blood, and their repertoires likely differ.

This CDR3 spans 14 amino acids. Germline CDR1 reads SGHNT; CDR2 reads YYREEE (reference sequence). V gave up 1 base and J gave up 1 base, with 8 bases separating them. Naive CD8 populations comprised CD45RO-negative cells positively selected for CCR7, excluding terminally differentiated effector memory CD45RA+ cells. At the deep level, the assay was run. In the sorted-subset replicate PCRs, about 200 ng DNA, 25,000 to 30,000 T cell genomes, was used. Per the study methods: Owing to the provision of junction-only sequences devoid of quality scores by immunoSEQ, filtering differed. The assay was immunoSEQ multiplex PCR, and TCRdb's table has in-frame clones only and misses some. The D gene and trimming were derived from the DNA, and the V and J assignments and clone size from that table. Of about 2.1 million clones listed, around 93% are singletons.

The chain combines TRBV5-4 with TRBJ1-2; D is unresolved. The TCR sequence derives from a man between 18 and 35 years old in good health. Some clones in this sample may be carry-over from other donors' samples. The sample was naive CD8+ T cells from PBMCs. The CDR3 sequence is CASSLTDLNYGYTF. The CDR3 bases are TGTGCCAGCAGCTTGACAGATCTTAACTATGGCTACACCTTC. Drawing the rest from reference TRBV5-4 and TRBJ1-2, the complete variable domain is ETGVTQSPTHLIKTRGQQVTLRCSSQSGHNTVSWYQQALGQGPQFIFQYYREEENGRGNFPPRFSGLQFPNYSSELNVNALELDDSALYLCASSLTDLNYGYTFGSGTRLTVV.